Following are 2 T cell receptor beta chains from one sample sequenced in a study of T cells after yellow fever vaccination. TCRdb reanalysed the 5' RACE reads using MiXCR and keeps one entry per CDR3 protein. Of 200,000 to 250,000 distinct CDR3 sequences listed, about 3% are singletons. Sequencing used CD4+ T cells sorted from PBMCs, obtained 10 days after the yellow fever booster vaccination. These TCRs come from a man aged 18-30 years who received the YFV17D yellow fever vaccine.

This clonotype was picked up a small number of times. The chain employs TRBV6-1 and TRBJ1-1; D remains ambiguous. Trimming left V 6 bases short and J 4 bases short, with 15 bases between. The CDR3 is 14 amino acids. Germline V lookup: CDR1 MNHNS, CDR2 SASEGT. CDR3 sequence: CASRDHTYRTEAFF. In DNA form, the CDR3 reads TGTGCCAGCAGAGACCACACCTACCGCACTGAAGCTTTCTTT.

This clonotype was counted a few times. The chain combines TRBV18 with TRBJ1-2; 7 positions agree with TRBD1. Germline loops: CDR1 KGHSH, CDR2 LQKENI. Unmatched junction bases numbered 10, after V lost 6 bases and J lost 3 bases. This CDR3 comprises 15 residues. The CDR3 DNA is TGTGCCAGCTCTTTACAGGGGAGCGTTGACTATGGCTACACCTTC. Protein: CASSLQGSVDYGYTF.